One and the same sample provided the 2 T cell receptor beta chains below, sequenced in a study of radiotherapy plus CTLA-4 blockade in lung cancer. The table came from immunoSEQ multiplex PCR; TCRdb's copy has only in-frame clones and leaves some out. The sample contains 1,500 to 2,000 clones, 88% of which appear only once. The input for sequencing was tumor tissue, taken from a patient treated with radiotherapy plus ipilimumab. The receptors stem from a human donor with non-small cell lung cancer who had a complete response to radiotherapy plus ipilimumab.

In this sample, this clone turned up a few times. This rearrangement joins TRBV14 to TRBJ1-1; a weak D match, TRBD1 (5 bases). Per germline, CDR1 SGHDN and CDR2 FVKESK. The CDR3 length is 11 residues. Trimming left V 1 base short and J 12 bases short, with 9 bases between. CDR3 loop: CASSQVGGTFF. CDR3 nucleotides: TGTGCCAGCAGCCAAGTCGGGGGAACTTTCTTT.

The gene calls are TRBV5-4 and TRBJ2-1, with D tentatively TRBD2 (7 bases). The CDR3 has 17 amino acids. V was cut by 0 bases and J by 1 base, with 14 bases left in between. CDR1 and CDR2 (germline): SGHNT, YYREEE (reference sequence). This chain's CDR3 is CASSLAGGRRSYNEQFF. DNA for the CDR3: TGTGCCAGCAGCTTGGCCGGGGGGCGTAGGTCCTACAATGAGCAGTTCTTC.